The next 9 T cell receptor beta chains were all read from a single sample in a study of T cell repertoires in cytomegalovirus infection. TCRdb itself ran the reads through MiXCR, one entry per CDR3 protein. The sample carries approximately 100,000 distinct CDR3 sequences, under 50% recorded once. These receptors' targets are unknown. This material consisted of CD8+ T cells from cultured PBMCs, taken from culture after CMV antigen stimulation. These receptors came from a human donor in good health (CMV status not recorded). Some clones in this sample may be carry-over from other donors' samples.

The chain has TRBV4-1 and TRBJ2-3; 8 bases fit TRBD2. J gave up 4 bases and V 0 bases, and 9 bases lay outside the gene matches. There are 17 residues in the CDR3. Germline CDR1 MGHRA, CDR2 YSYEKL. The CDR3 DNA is TGCGCCAGCAGCCAAGATCCCCCGGGGGGGGTGTCAGATACGCAGTATTTT. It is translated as CASSQDPPGGVSDTQYF.

DNA for the CDR3: TGTGCCAGCAGCTTATGGGCCCGAAACCCCTACAATGAGCAGTTCTTC. It is translated as CASSLWARNPYNEQFF. The chain is built from TRBV7-8 and TRBJ2-1; D remains unclear. The CDR3 length is 16 residues. CDR1 is SGHVS and CDR2 is FQNEAQ in the germline V gene. Between the trimmed V and J ends, which lost 2 bases and 2 bases, there was a span of 13 bases. The full variable domain, in which reference TRBV7-8 and TRBJ2-1 provide the parts outside the CDR3, is GAGVSQSPRYKVAKRGQDVALRCDPISGHVSLFWYQQALGQGPEFLTYFQNEAQLDKSGLPSDRFFAERPEGSVSTLKIQRTQQEDSAVYLCASSLWARNPYNEQFFGPGTRLTVL.

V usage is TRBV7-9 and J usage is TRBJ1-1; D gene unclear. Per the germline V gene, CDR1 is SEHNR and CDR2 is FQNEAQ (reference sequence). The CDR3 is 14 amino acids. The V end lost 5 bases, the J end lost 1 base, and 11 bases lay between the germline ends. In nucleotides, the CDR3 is TGTGCCAGCAGCCCCGCACGTGAGAACACTGAAGCTTTCTTT. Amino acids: CASSPARENTEAFF.

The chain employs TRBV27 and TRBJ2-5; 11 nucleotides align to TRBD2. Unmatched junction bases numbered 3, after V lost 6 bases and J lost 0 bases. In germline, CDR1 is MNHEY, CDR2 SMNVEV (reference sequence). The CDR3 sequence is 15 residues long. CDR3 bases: TGTGCCAGCAGCCCGGGACTAGCGGACCAAGAGACCCAGTACTTC. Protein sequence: CASSPGLADQETQYF.

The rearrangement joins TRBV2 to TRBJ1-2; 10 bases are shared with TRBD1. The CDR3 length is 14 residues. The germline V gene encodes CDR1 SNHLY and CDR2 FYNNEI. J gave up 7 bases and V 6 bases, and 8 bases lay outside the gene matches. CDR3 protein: CASRETGGAFGYTF. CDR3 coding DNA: TGTGCCAGCAGGGAGACAGGGGGCGCGTTTGGCTACACCTTC. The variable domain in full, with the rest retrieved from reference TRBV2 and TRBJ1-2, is EPEVTQTPSHQVTQMGQEVILRCVPISNHLYFYWYRQILGQKVEFLVSFYNNEISEKSEIFDDQFSVERPDGSNFTLKIRSTKLEDSAMYFCASRETGGAFGYTFGSGTRLTVV.

The CDR3 loop is CASSLAGAIHEQYF. CDR3 sequence (DNA): TGTGCCAGCAGCCTAGCGGGGGCGATCCACGAGCAGTACTTC. The rearrangement joins TRBV12-3 or TRBV12-4 to TRBJ2-7, with TRBD2 matching 10 bases. Trimming cost V 6 bases and J 5 bases; bases outside gene matches: 7. The length of the CDR3 is 14 residues.

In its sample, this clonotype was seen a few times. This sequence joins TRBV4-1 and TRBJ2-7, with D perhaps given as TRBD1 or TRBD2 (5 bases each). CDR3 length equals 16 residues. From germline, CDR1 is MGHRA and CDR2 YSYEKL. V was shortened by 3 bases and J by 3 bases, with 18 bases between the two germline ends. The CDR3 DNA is TGCGCCAGCAGCCAGTTAAACCCGGGACCCCTCTACGAGCAGTACTTC. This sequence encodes CASSQLNPGPLYEQYF.

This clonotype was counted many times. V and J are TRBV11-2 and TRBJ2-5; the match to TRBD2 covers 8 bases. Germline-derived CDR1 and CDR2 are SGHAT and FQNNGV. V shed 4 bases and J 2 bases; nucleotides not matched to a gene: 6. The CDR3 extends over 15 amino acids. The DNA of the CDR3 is TGTGCCAGCAGCTACACAGCGGGGGATCAAGAGACCCAGTACTTC. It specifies CASSYTAGDQETQYF.

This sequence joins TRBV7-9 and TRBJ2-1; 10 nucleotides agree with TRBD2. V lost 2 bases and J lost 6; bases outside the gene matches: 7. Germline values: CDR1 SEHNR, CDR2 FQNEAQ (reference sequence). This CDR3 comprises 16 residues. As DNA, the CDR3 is TGTGCCAGCAGCTTAAGCGGGGGGGCCTATATCAATGAGCAGTTCTTC. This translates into CASSLSGGAYINEQFF.